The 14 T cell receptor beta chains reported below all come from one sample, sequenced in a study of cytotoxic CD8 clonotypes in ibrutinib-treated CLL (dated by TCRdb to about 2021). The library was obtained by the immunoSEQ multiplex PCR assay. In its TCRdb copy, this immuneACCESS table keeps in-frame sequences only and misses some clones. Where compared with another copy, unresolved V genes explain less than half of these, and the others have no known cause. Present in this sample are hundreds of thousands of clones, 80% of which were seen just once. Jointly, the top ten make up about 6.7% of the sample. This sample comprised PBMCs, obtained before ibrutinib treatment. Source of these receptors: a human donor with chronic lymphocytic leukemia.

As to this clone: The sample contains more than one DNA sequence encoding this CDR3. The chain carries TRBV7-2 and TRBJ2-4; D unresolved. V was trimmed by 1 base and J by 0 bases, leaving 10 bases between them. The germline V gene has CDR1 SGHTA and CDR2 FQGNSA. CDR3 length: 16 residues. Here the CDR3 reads CASSLVTGLAKNIQYF. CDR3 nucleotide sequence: TGTGCCAGCAGCTTAGTTACGGGTCTAGCCAAAAACATTCAGTACTTC.

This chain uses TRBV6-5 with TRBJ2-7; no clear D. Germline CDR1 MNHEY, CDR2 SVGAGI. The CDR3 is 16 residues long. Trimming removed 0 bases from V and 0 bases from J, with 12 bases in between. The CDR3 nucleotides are TGTGCCAGCAGTTACTCGTGGAATCTCGACTCCTACGAGCAGTACTTC. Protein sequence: CASSYSWNLDSYEQYF.

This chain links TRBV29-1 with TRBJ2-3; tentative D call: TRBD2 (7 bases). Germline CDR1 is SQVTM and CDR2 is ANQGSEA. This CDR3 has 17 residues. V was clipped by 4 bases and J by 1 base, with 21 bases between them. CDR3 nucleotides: TGCAGCGTTGGCCCGCATCTTGGGGGGGCTGGCACAGATACGCAGTATTTT. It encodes CSVGPHLGGAGTDTQYF.

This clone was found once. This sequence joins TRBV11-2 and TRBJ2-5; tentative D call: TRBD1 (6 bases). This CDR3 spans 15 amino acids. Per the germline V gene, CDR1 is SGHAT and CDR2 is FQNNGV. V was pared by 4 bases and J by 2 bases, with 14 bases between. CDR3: CASSSGTGPQETQYF. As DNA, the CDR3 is TGTGCCAGCAGCTCGGGAACAGGGCCTCAAGAGACCCAGTACTTC.

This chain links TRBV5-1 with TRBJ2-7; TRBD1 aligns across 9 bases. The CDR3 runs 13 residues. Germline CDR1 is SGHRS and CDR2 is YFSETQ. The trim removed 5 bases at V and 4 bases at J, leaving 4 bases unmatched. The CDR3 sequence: CASRRTGEYEQYF. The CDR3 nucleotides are TGCGCCAGCAGACGGACAGGGGAATACGAGCAGTACTTC.

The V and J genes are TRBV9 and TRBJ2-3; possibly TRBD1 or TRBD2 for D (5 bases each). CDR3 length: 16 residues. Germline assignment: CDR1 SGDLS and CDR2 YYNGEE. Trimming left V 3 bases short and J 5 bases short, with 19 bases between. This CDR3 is CASSAFLGEWQDTQYF. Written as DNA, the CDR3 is TGTGCCAGCAGCGCCTTCTTGGGGGAGTGGCAAGATACGCAGTATTTT.

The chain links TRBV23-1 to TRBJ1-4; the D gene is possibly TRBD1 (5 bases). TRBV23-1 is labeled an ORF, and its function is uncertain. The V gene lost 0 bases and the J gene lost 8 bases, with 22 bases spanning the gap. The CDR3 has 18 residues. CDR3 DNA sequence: TGCGCCAGCAGTCAATCTAGTGGGGGGGACGATAATAGAGAAAAACTGTTTTTT. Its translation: CASSQSSGGDDNREKLFF.

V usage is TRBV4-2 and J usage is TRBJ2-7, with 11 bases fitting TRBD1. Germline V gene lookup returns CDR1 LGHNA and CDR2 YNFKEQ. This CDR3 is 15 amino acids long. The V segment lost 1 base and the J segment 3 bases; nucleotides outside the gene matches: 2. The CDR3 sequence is CASSQVGTGGYEQYF. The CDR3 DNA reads TGTGCCAGCAGCCAAGTGGGGACAGGGGGCTACGAGCAGTACTTC.

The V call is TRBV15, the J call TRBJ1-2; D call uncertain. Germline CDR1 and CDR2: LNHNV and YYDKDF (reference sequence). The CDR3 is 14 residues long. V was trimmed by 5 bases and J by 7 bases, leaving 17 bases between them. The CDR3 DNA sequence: TGTGCCACCAGCCCGGACGCAAGCTGGGGTGGCTACACCTTC. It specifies CATSPDASWGGYTF.

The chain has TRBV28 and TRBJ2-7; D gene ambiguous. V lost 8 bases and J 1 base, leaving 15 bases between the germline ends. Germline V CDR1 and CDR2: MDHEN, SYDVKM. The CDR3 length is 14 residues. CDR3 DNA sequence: TGTGCCAGCCAGATGGGGAACCCATCCTACGAGCAGTACTTC. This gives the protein CASQMGNPSYEQYF.

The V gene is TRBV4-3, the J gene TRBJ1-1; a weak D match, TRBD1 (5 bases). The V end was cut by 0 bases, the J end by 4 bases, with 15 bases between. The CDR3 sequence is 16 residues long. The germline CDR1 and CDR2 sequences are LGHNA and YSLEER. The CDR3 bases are TGCGCCAGCAGCCAAGAACAGGTGGGGGTAGTCACTGAAGCTTTCTTT. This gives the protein CASSQEQVGVVTEAFF.

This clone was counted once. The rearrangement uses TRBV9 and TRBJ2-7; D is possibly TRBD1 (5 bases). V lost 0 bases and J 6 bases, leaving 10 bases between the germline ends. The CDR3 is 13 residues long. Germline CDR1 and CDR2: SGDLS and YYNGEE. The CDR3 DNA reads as TGTGCCAGCAGCGTAGGAACAGGCTCCGAGCAGTACTTC. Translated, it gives CASSVGTGSEQYF.

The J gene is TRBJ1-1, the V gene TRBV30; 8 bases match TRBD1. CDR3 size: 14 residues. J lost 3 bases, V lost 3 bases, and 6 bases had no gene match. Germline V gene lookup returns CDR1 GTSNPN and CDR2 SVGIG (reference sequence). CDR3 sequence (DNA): TGTGCCTGGAGCGAAGGACAGGGTGACACTGAAGCTTTCTTT. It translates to CAWSEGQGDTEAFF.

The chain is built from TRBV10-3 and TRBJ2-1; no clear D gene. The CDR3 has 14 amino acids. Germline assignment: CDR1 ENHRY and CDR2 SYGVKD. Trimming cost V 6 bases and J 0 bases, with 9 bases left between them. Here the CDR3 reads CAISTLLSYNEQFF. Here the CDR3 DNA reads TGTGCCATCAGCACCCTGCTCTCCTACAATGAGCAGTTCTTC.